This TCR beta chain was retrieved from a study of cytomegalovirus exposure and HLA in healthy donors listed by TCRdb under 2017. Regarding the complete study: According to a later analysis, the roughly 130 validation repertoires were produced on the same platform as the 666 repertoires of the first cohort. The aim of the study was to test whether cataloging public T cell receptors could identify signatures of past pathogen exposure. Along with the roughly 670-subject first cohort, a separate validation cohort of 120 different subjects was used. The study combined high-throughput TCR immunosequencing, statistical association of individual TCRs with disease status, and machine learning to predict cytomegalovirus infection status. What the authors observed across the whole study: It was suggested by the authors that the approach could potentially be generalized to other disease states and immunological phenotypes. The classifier was reported to diagnose cytomegalovirus status with high specificity and sensitivity in both the original and validation cohorts. A later analysis had no HLA typing for the validation cohort, so co-occurrence there was scored across all 130 or so repertoires. The study gave a list of over 150 TCR beta chains associated with cytomegalovirus. While some public TCRs were present in many individuals, most TCR sequences turned up only very rarely across donors. In vitro tests confirmed that a few of the cytomegalovirus-associated TCR beta chains recognize cytomegalovirus antigens. A later analysis found that TCRs clustered in the first cohort also tended to co-occur in the roughly 120 validation repertoires, with 94% of cluster scores above 0.

The donors were included in the validation cohort of approximately 120 subjects, a group kept apart from the roughly 700-subject first cohort. The receptor library was made with the immunoSEQ multiplex PCR assay. The authors' pipeline ran thus. To diagnose cytomegalovirus status from the catalog of TCR beta chain sequences, a statistical classification framework was built. TCRdb obtained this table from immuneACCESS and retained in-frame rearrangements with V and J assigned. These tables miss some clones; where compared with another copy, unresolved V genes account for less than half of the shortfall, and the remainder is unexplained. The V and J calls and the clone size are those of that table, but D and trimming were determined from the DNA. The sample contains more than 300,000 clones, roughly 90% of them found a single time. The top ten constitute about 0.91% of the sample. The CDR3 contains 17 residues, cysteine and phenylalanine counted. Left in the record is the CDR3 DNA by itself, 51 bases read in frame from the first base. The germline V gene provides CDR1 SGDLS and CDR2 YYNGEE. V loses 1 base, J loses 9 bases, and the germline ends lie 23 bases apart.

Concerning this clone itself: It has no known antigen specificity. Per-base quality was not reported, and no clone a single base away is much larger than it.

This chain is built from TRBV9 and TRBJ1-5; matching of 5 bases hints at TRBD1 as the D gene. The receptor's source is a young woman in good health and CMV-seronegative. Sequenced input: PBMCs. This receptor carries the CDR3 CASSVSGAGPHQGPQHF. The DNA is TGTGCCAGCAGCGTATCCGGTGCGGGACCCCATCAGGGGCCCCAGCATTTT.